Described below is a single T cell receptor beta chain sequence and its context. Use of 60 Vbeta and 13 Jbeta primers characterized the PCR. Per the study methods: Tens of millions of unique TCR beta chains, roughly 11 million shared, were counted in a later analysis. This table comes from immunoSEQ multiplex PCR, and its TCRdb copy is limited to in-frame clones, with some not included. V, J and clone size reflect that table, while D and trimming were determined from the DNA. The data show about 230,000 clones, approximately 90% seen once. V was clipped by 0 bases and J by 0 bases; unmatched bases: 9. This CDR3 is built from 18 residues. These data are taken from a study of cytomegalovirus exposure and HLA in healthy donors.

Source material: PBMCs. The source is a woman between 18 and 30 years old in good health and CMV-seronegative. The chain links TRBV5-3 to TRBJ2-1; 7 bases agree with TRBD2. TRBV5-3 is placed among ORFs of uncertain function. CDR3: CARSLGDYPDTSYNEQFF. For the CDR3, the DNA is TGTGCCAGAAGCTTGGGGGACTACCCCGATACCTCCTACAATGAGCAGTTCTTC.